This entry concerns a single T cell receptor beta chain. Time point denoted: pre-treatment sample, taken before nivolumab and TIL therapy. These data belong to a study of TIL therapy for anti-PD-1-resistant metastatic lung cancer. Sequencing used immunoSEQ v3. Method: immunoSEQ multiplex PCR; TCRdb's copy keeps in-frame clones and lacks some. Among tens of thousands of clones listed, 78% were seen once. The sequences come from blood, collected at baseline. This TCR derives from a person aged 25 to 85 with non-small cell lung cancer.

The CDR3: CASSLVPDWPQHF. CDR3 sequence (DNA): TGTGCCAGCAGCTTGGTACCAGATTGGCCCCAGCATTTT. V gene TRBV5-5 combines with J gene TRBJ1-5; D gene uncertain. The V gene's germline CDR1 is SGHKS and CDR2 YYEKEE (reference sequence). With 0 bases removed from V and 9 bases from J, the gap between germline ends came to 10 bases. The CDR3 runs 13 residues.